These T cell receptor beta chains were read from a single sample in a study of shared clonotypes between healthy human individuals. Sequencing was performed with immunoSEQ multiplex PCR; in TCRdb, only in-frame clones are kept and a portion is missing. The repertoire consists of more than 1,200,000 clones, with approximately 98.5% occurring once and the leading ten covering approximately 0.38%. Sequencing used naive CD4+ T cells sorted from blood. The source is a man aged 25 to 45 in good health. Both conserved end residues are part of each CDR3. Each record gives: J gene, clone size, D gene, V gene, CDR3 protein, CDR3 DNA. The D gene is left open where the match is weak. The listing skips clone size in some rows; elsewhere it reads once, few, many or a size class.

TRBJ2-7 | once | NA | TRBV18 | CASSPPAGEWSGASYEQYF | TGTGCCAGCTCACCACCGGCAGGGGAGTGGAGCGGGGCCTCCTACGAGCAGTACTTC
TRBJ2-1 | NA | NA | TRBV28 | CASRQGRPGSSYNEQFF | TGTGCCAGCAGGCAAGGGAGACCGGGCAGCTCCTACAATGAGCAGTTCTTC
TRBJ2-3 | NA | TRBD2 | TRBV5-4 | CASSERLAGSTDTQYF | TGTGCCAGCAGCGAAAGACTAGCGGGCAGCACAGATACGCAGTATTTT
TRBJ1-1 | NA | NA | TRBV5-4 | CASSLAGGVGAFF | TGTGCCAGCAGCTTGGCCGGGGGCGTGGGGGCTTTCTTT
TRBJ2-3 | NA | NA | TRBV29-1 | CSAAAQGVTDTQYF | TGCAGCGCCGCGGCTCAGGGAGTCACAGATACGCAGTATTTT
TRBJ2-1 | once | NA | TRBV25-1 | CASSVPQGDNEQFF | TGTGCCAGCAGTGTCCCCCAAGGGGACAATGAGCAGTTCTTC
TRBJ1-5 | once | NA | TRBV6-1 | CASTSSQGGQPQHF | TGTGCCAGCACATCTTCGCAGGGCGGTCAGCCCCAGCATTTT
TRBJ1-4 | NA | NA | TRBV19 | CASSIRTPGLLGHGEKLFF | TGTGCCAGTAGTATAAGGACTCCTGGACTTCTAGGGCACGGTGAAAAACTGTTTTTT
TRBJ2-3 | NA | NA | TRBV29-1 | CSVGTKLTDTQYF | TGCAGCGTTGGGACAAAGCTGACAGATACGCAGTATTTT
TRBJ1-1 | NA | NA | TRBV5-1 | CASSLDRPNTEAFF | TGCGCCAGCAGCTTAGACAGGCCAAACACTGAAGCTTTCTTT
TRBJ2-5 | NA | NA | TRBV10-2 | CATWGSQAETQYF | TGCGCCACCTGGGGCTCCCAGGCGGAGACCCAGTACTTC
TRBJ1-1 | once | TRBD1 | TRBV7-9 | CASSGTAHAPEGAFF | TGTGCCAGCAGTGGGACAGCTCACGCACCTGAAGGAGCTTTCTTT
TRBJ2-5 | NA | NA | TRBV28 | CASRPPGQETQYF | TGTGCCAGCAGACCCCCGGGCCAAGAGACCCAGTACTTC
TRBJ2-5 | NA | NA | TRBV5-6 | CASSPLLLEETQYF | TGTGCCAGCAGCCCCCTTCTTCTAGAAGAGACCCAGTACTTC
TRBJ1-5 | NA | NA | TRBV5-6 | CASSRAENSNQPQHF | TGTGCCAGCAGCCGCGCAGAGAATAGCAATCAGCCCCAGCATTTT
TRBJ2-7 | once | NA | TRBV5-1 | CASSLVGGTSYEQYF | TGCGCCAGCAGCTTGGTGGGGGGGACATCCTACGAGCAGTACTTC
TRBJ2-7 | NA | NA | TRBV29-1 | CSVEANYEQYF | TGCAGCGTTGAAGCTAACTACGAGCAGTACTTC
TRBJ2-5 | NA | NA | TRBV28 | CASSARPPIDRQETQYF | TGTGCCAGCAGTGCCCGACCTCCAATAGACAGGCAAGAGACCCAGTACTTC
TRBJ2-5 | NA | NA | TRBV6-6 | CASSPQGTQYF | TGTGCCAGCAGTCCCCAGGGGACCCAGTACTTC
TRBJ1-1 | NA | TRBD1 | TRBV12-5 | CASGRQGGAEAFF | TGTGCTAGTGGTCGACAGGGAGGGGCTGAAGCTTTCTTT
TRBJ2-1 | NA | TRBD1 | TRBV7-9 | CASSPRWTGGNEQFF | TGTGCCAGCAGCCCTCGGTGGACAGGGGGCAATGAGCAGTTCTTC
TRBJ1-5 | NA | NA | TRBV20-1 | CSAEGDQPQHF | TGCAGTGCTGAGGGTGATCAGCCCCAGCATTTT
TRBJ1-1 | NA | NA | TRBV5-1 | CASGPGQPNTEAFF | TGCGCCAGCGGCCCGGGACAACCGAACACTGAAGCTTTCTTT
TRBJ2-1 | NA | NA | TRBV5-8 | CASSLDVGDPNEQFF | TGTGCCAGCAGCTTGGACGTCGGGGACCCCAATGAGCAGTTCTTC
TRBJ2-3 | NA | TRBD2 | TRBV18 | CASSLAGTDTQYF | TGTGCCAGCTCACTAGCGGGGACAGATACGCAGTATTTT
TRBJ2-7 | few | NA | TRBV4-2 | CASSQDRVEQYF | TGTGCCAGCAGCCAAGATAGAGTCGAGCAGTACTTC
TRBJ1-2 | NA | TRBD1 | TRBV19 | CASSIRAPDRADYGYTF | TGTGCCAGTAGTATCCGAGCCCCGGACAGGGCAGACTATGGCTACACCTTC
TRBJ1-1 | NA | NA | TRBV6-1 | CASSAYRETEAFF | TGTGCCAGCAGTGCTTACAGGGAAACTGAAGCTTTCTTT
TRBJ2-1 | NA | NA | TRBV5-1 | CASSESEVSSYNEQFF | TGCGCCAGCAGCGAAAGCGAAGTGAGCTCCTACAATGAGCAGTTCTTC
TRBJ2-7 | NA | NA | TRBV6-6 | CASSYPPDREQYF | TGTGCCAGCAGTTACCCGCCTGACAGGGAGCAGTACTTC
TRBJ2-1 | NA | NA | TRBV25-1 | CASSEGLARGNEQFF | TGTGCCAGCAGTGAAGGTCTAGCAAGGGGCAATGAGCAGTTCTTC
TRBJ2-1 | NA | NA | TRBV20-1 | CSARVVGEQFF | TGCAGTGCTAGAGTCGTTGGTGAGCAGTTCTTC
TRBJ2-2 | NA | TRBD2 | TRBV9 | CASSFGGAHTGELFF | TGTGCCAGCAGCTTCGGGGGGGCCCACACCGGGGAGCTGTTTTTT
TRBJ2-1 | NA | TRBD2 | TRBV30 | CAWTPRAGGPNEQFF | TGTGCCTGGACCCCCCGGGCGGGAGGGCCGAATGAGCAGTTCTTC
TRBJ1-3 | NA | TRBD1 | TRBV6-6 | CASSPRGTDNLYF | TGTGCCAGCTCACCCCGAGGGACAGACAATTTATATTTT
TRBJ1-1 | NA | NA | TRBV2 | CASRQDLMNTEAFF | TGTGCCAGCAGGCAAGACTTAATGAACACTGAAGCTTTCTTT
TRBJ2-7 | NA | TRBD2 | TRBV14 | CASSQGLAGVYEQYF | TGTGCCAGCAGCCAGGGACTAGCGGGAGTGTACGAGCAGTACTTC
TRBJ2-5 | once | TRBD2 | TRBV29-1 | CSAGTSFGETQYF | TGCAGCGCAGGGACTAGTTTTGGCGAGACCCAGTACTTC
TRBJ1-2 | NA | NA | TRBV19 | CASSITDGYTF | TGTGCCAGTAGTATTACCGATGGCTACACCTTC
TRBJ2-7 | NA | TRBD1 | TRBV7-6 | CASSLVVTGSEQYF | TGTGCCAGCAGCTTAGTAGTGACAGGGTCCGAGCAGTACTTC
TRBJ2-7 | NA | NA | TRBV7-9 | CASSFSGLGNEQYF | TGTGCCAGCAGCTTCTCGGGGCTAGGGAACGAGCAGTACTTC
TRBJ2-7 | few | NA | TRBV6-5 | CASSYGTLGYEQYF | TGTGCCAGCAGTTACGGGACATTGGGCTACGAGCAGTACTTC
TRBJ2-1 | NA | NA | TRBV5-1 | CASSLGLTGRGNEQFF | TGCGCCAGCAGCTTGGGGCTAACCGGTAGAGGTAATGAGCAGTTCTTC
TRBJ2-7 | NA | NA | TRBV5-5 | CASSLARAAYEQYF | TGTGCCAGCAGCTTGGCCCGGGCAGCCTACGAGCAGTACTTC